This TCR beta chain was observed in a study of blood T cell repertoires in COVID-19. Study information: The cDNA or gDNA used as material had been derived from T cells, B-cell-depleted T cells, or PBMCs.

The V end was cut by 5 bases, the J end by 0 bases, with 10 bases between. CDR3 size: 13 residues. CDR1 and CDR2 from the germline V gene are GTSNPN and SVGIG (reference sequence). Data came from immunoSEQ multiplex PCR; TCRdb stores just in-frame clones and leaves some out. This sample has over 150,000 clones; 70% to 90% occur once, and the top ten carry around 1%. The TCR comes from a man in his forties with acute or convalescent COVID-19. Sequencing was done on a sample of peripheral blood. This chain joins TRBV30 and TRBJ1-1; D is perhaps TRBD1 (6 bases). The chain's CDR3 is CAWGDTMNTEAFF. CDR3 nucleotide sequence: TGTGCCTGGGGGGACACCATGAACACTGAAGCTTTCTTT.